These 29 T cell receptor beta chains were all obtained from the same sample, sequenced in a study of post-analysis software for immune sequencing data. Whole-study results and caveats: TRBV segments more frequent in patients than in controls numbered a few and included TRBV5-6, TRBV5-1 and TRBV20-1.

cDNA libraries of TCR beta carried unique molecular identifiers. TCRdb ran MiXCR on the PCR reads and lists one entry per CDR3 protein. The sample records approximately 730,000 distinct CDR3 sequences, around 46% being singletons. The antigens these receptors bind are not known. Sample: blood. The receptors were sampled from a girl under 18 with multiple sclerosis.

In this sample, this clonotype turned up once. The rearrangement links TRBV29-1 to TRBJ2-1; D gene ambiguous. This CDR3 region has 10 residues. V was cut by 6 bases and J by 9 bases, with 9 bases left in between. The V gene's germline CDR1 is SQVTM and CDR2 ANQGSEA. The CDR3 bases are TGCAGCGTGTTGAGACCTGAGCAGTTCTTC. Its protein is CSVLRPEQFF.

This clonotype has only a few counts. V is TRBV20-1 and J is TRBJ2-7; 7 nucleotides line up with TRBD2. This CDR3 is built from 13 residues. Trimming took 7 bases from V and 0 from J; bases not matched to a gene: 6. From germline, CDR1 is DFQATT and CDR2 SNEGSKA (reference sequence). This CDR3 is CSDRDYISYEQYF. The CDR3 DNA follows: TGCAGTGACCGGGACTATATCTCCTACGAGCAGTACTTC.

The gene calls are TRBV2 and TRBJ2-3, with 12 bases lining up with TRBD2. Germline V CDR1 and CDR2: SNHLY, FYNNEI. This CDR3 has 20 residues. J gave up 0 bases and V 8 bases, and 18 bases lay outside the gene matches. The CDR3 DNA sequence: TGTGCCAGCTCCGACAGTGGGCTAGCGGGAGGGCCCACTAGCACAGATACGCAGTATTTT. Translation: CASSDSGLAGGPTSTDTQYF.

Many counts were recorded for this clonotype. The V gene is TRBV9, the J gene TRBJ2-2; D not resolved. This CDR3 spans 13 amino acids. Germline V gives CDR1 SGDLS, CDR2 YYNGEE. Trimming cost V 0 bases and J 5 bases, with 5 bases left between them. The CDR3 DNA follows: TGTGCCAGCAGCGTAGGAGGTACCGGGGAGCTGTTTTTT. The encoded protein is CASSVGGTGELFF.

This clonotype is a singleton in its sample. The J gene is TRBJ2-1, the V gene TRBV7-2; D remains unclear. The germline V gene has CDR1 SGHTA and CDR2 FQGNSA. V lost 2 bases and J lost 8, with 16 bases in between. The CDR3 length is 15 residues. CDR3 sequence: CASSLRVESWDEQFF. Here the CDR3 DNA reads TGTGCCAGCAGCTTAAGGGTAGAATCCTGGGATGAGCAGTTCTTC.

This clonotype was detected a few times. The chain couples TRBV27 to TRBJ2-5; 9 positions agree with TRBD1. The CDR3 covers 14 residues. Germline CDR1 is MNHEY and CDR2 is SMNVEV (reference sequence). V was clipped by 7 bases and J by 2 bases; unmatched bases: 5. CDR3 coding DNA: TGTGCCAGCAAAAGGACAGGGGCGCAAGAGACCCAGTACTTC. Translation gives CASKRTGAQETQYF.

This clonotype was seen more than once but under ten times. This rearrangement joins TRBV19 to TRBJ1-2; D not certain. The CDR3 loop spans 13 amino acids. The V and J ends lost 6 bases and 4 bases respectively, with 12 bases between them. Per the germline V gene, CDR1 is LNHDA and CDR2 is SQIVND (reference sequence). The chain's CDR3 is CASRPDAPYGYTF. The CDR3 DNA sequence: TGTGCCAGTAGGCCGGACGCTCCCTATGGCTACACCTTC.

In this sample, this clonotype turned up a few times. CDR3 nucleotides: TGTGCCAGCAGCTTAGGGACTAGCGGGATAAGCTCCTACAATGAGCAGTTCTTC. It codes for CASSLGTSGISSYNEQFF. This chain links TRBV11-2 with TRBJ2-1, with TRBD2 matching over 12 bases. CDR3 size: 18 residues. V was pared by 1 base and J by 0 bases, with 4 bases of the junction left unmatched. Germline values: CDR1 SGHAT, CDR2 FQNNGV. The full variable domain, in which reference TRBV11-2 and TRBJ2-1 provide the parts outside the CDR3, is EAGVAQSPRYKIIEKRQSVAFWCNPISGHATLYWYQQILGQGPKLLIQFQNNGVVDDSQLPKDRFSAERLKGVDSTLKIQPAKLEDSAVYLCASSLGTSGISSYNEQFFGPGTRLTVL.

As concerns this clonotype: One junction end does not reproduce the germline sequence, and a read error may be involved. This rearrangement joins TRBV20-1 to TRBJ2-1; D is perhaps TRBD2 (6 bases). The CDR3 has 15 amino acids. Germline CDR1 and CDR2: DFQATT and SNEGSKA (reference sequence). The DNA for the CDR3 is TGCAGTGCCAGAGCGGTAGCGGCTACCTACAATGAGCAGTTCTTC. The encoded protein is CSARAVAATYNEQFF.

The table lists this clonotype with a few counts. The chain combines TRBV7-2 with TRBJ1-2; 9 positions match TRBD1. CDR3 size: 13 residues. Germline V gene sequence: CDR1 SGHTA, CDR2 FQGNSA. V shed 9 bases, J shed 4 bases, and the junction held 6 bases outside the gene matches. Written as DNA, the CDR3 is TGTGCCAGTACAGGGGGCTGGGGCTATGGCTACACCTTC. Amino acid sequence: CASTGGWGYGYTF.

The chain is built from TRBV4-2 and TRBJ2-3, with 10 bases that match TRBD2. CDR1 is LGHNA, CDR2 YNFKEQ, per germline. The CDR3 covers 19 residues. V lost 0 bases to trimming and J lost 1 base; unmatched junction nucleotides: 10. This CDR3 is CASSQDSVRLAGGTDTQYF. The CDR3 DNA reads TGTGCCAGCAGCCAAGATAGTGTTAGACTAGCGGGTGGCACAGATACGCAGTATTTT.

The chain employs TRBV15 and TRBJ2-7, with 9 bases matching TRBD1. Looked up from germline, CDR1 is LNHNV and CDR2 is YYDKDF (reference sequence). CDR3 length equals 14 residues. J gave up 3 bases and V 4 bases, and 4 bases lay outside the gene matches. The CDR3 bases are TGTGCCACCAGCAACCGGGACAGGGTCTACGAGCAGTACTTC. Amino acid sequence: CATSNRDRVYEQYF. The complete variable domain, with remaining parts taken from reference TRBV15 and TRBJ2-7, reads DAMVIQNPRYQVTQFGKPVTLSCSQTLNHNVMYWYQQKSSQAPKLLFHYYDKDFNNEADTPDNFQSRRPNTSFCFLDIRSPGLGDTAMYLCATSNRDRVYEQYFGPGTRLTVT.

The J gene is TRBJ2-1, the V gene TRBV10-3; no firm D call. The CDR3 extends over 17 amino acids. With 2 bases removed from V and 0 bases from J, the gap between germline ends came to 14 bases. The germline CDR1 and CDR2 sequences are ENHRY and SYGVKD. CDR3 coding DNA: TGTGCCATCAGTGAGCGAGGACCGCGCATCTCCTACAATGAGCAGTTCTTC. Its translation: CAISERGPRISYNEQFF.

The chain uses TRBV6-2 or TRBV6-3 and TRBJ2-3, with D uncertain. The CDR3 contains 17 residues. Germline CDR1 reads MNHEY; CDR2 reads SVGEGT. V gave up 2 bases and J gave up 0 bases, with 15 bases separating them. CDR3 in amino acids: CASSYNLQSSSTDTQYF. The CDR3 DNA reads as TGTGCCAGCAGTTACAATCTACAGTCATCCAGCACAGATACGCAGTATTTT.

V is TRBV7-2 and J is TRBJ2-3; TRBD2 aligns across 9 bases. CDR1 is SGHTA and CDR2 is FQGNSA in the germline V gene. CDR3 length: 18 residues. The V segment lost 5 bases and the J segment 2 bases; nucleotides outside the gene matches: 14. CDR3 residues: CASSQSGTSKWSTDTQYF. The CDR3 DNA reads as TGTGCCAGCAGCCAATCCGGGACTAGCAAATGGTCCACAGATACGCAGTATTTT. Full variable domain (missing parts from reference TRBV7-2 and TRBJ2-3): GAGVSQSPSNKVTEKGKDVELRCDPISGHTALYWYRQSLGQGLEFLIYFQGNSAPDKSGLPSDRFSAERTGGSVSTLTIQRTQQEDSAVYLCASSQSGTSKWSTDTQYFGPGTRLTVL.

This chain links TRBV9 with TRBJ1-2; unclear D gene. There are 11 residues in the CDR3. V was cut by 3 bases and J by 7 bases, with 7 bases left in between. From germline, CDR1 is SGDLS and CDR2 YYNGEE. The CDR3 region is CASSDWGGYTF. CDR3 sequence (DNA): TGTGCCAGCAGCGATTGGGGTGGCTACACCTTC.

The chain uses TRBV12-3 or TRBV12-4 and TRBJ2-3; D is perhaps TRBD2 (6 bases). This CDR3 spans 20 amino acids. The V end lost 4 bases, the J end lost 0 bases, and 26 bases lay between the germline ends. The CDR3 DNA follows: TGTGCCAGCAGTTCGAGAGGGTTTCTGCGGGACCGAAAAAGCACAGATACGCAGTATTTT. The encoded protein is CASSSRGFLRDRKSTDTQYF.

The J gene is TRBJ2-7, the V gene TRBV27; tentatively, D is TRBD2 (6 bases). The V end was cut by 11 bases, the J end by 7 bases, with 18 bases between. Per germline, CDR1 MNHEY and CDR2 SMNVEV (reference sequence). This CDR3 is built from 12 residues. The CDR3 region has the DNA TGTGCCGCCGAAGGGCCCCGGGGGGAGCAGTACTTC. This gives the protein CAAEGPRGEQYF.

Comments on this clonotype: An end of the junction differs from the germline gene, which may be a read error. The chain is built from TRBV12-3 or TRBV12-4 and TRBJ1-1, with D possibly being TRBD1 (5 bases). CDR3 size: 14 residues. CDR3 loop: CASSPHRTGTGAFF. The CDR3 DNA is TGTGCCAGCAGTCCCCATCGGACCGGGACTGGAGCTTTCTTT.

The rearrangement uses TRBV10-3 and TRBJ2-7, with 10 bases matching TRBD1. CDR1 is ENHRY and CDR2 is SYGVKD in the germline V gene. This CDR3 region has 15 residues. After removal of 10 bases from V and 0 bases from J, the junction contained 9 bases not matched to a gene. The CDR3 nucleotides are TGTGCCACCTCACTGGGGACAGGGGCCTCCTACGAGCAGTACTTC. It codes for CATSLGTGASYEQYF.

This rearrangement joins TRBV7-2 to TRBJ1-2, with 7 bases identical to TRBD1. The ends lost 0 bases at V and 5 bases at J; junction bases unmatched: 9. This CDR3 spans 16 amino acids. The germline V gene encodes CDR1 SGHTA and CDR2 FQGNSA. CDR3 amino acids: CASSLARDSGGYGYTF. The CDR3 DNA reads TGTGCCAGCAGCTTAGCCCGGGACAGCGGGGGGTATGGCTACACCTTC.

Comment on this clonotype: One junction end does not reproduce the germline sequence, and a read error may be involved. CDR3 bases: TGTGCCGGCAGCCCTGTCCCAGGTGGAGGCTACACCTTC. Translation gives CAGSPVPGGGYTF. The chain recombines TRBV7-3 with TRBJ1-2; D not resolved. Looked up from germline, CDR1 is SGHTA and CDR2 is FQGTGA. The CDR3 extends over 13 amino acids.

The V and J genes are TRBV7-9 and TRBJ2-1, with 7 bases that match TRBD2. Germline-derived CDR1 and CDR2 are SEHNR and FQNEAQ (reference sequence). V lost 7 bases, J lost 1 base, and 7 bases stayed unmatched. This CDR3 is 15 amino acids long. CDR3 DNA: TGTGCCAGCACGGAGGCGGGAGAGTCCTACAATGAGCAGTTCTTC. As protein: CASTEAGESYNEQFF. The entire variable domain, with the rest obtained from reference TRBV7-9 and TRBJ2-1, is as follows: DTGVSQNPRHKITKRGQNVTFRCDPISEHNRLYWYRQTLGQGPEFLTYFQNEAQLEKSRLLSDRFSAERPKGSFSTLEIQRTEQGDSAMYLCASTEAGESYNEQFFGPGTRLTVL.

The genes are TRBV27 and TRBJ1-2; D is possibly TRBD1 (5 bases). Looked up from germline, CDR1 is MNHEY and CDR2 is SMNVEV (reference sequence). CDR3 length: 15 amino acids. V was shortened by 8 bases and J by 4 bases, with 20 bases between the two germline ends. CDR3 sequence (DNA): TGTGCCAGCGGTCCCGGGACCTATGAGGTCTATGGCTACACCTTC. Its protein is CASGPGTYEVYGYTF.

This clonotype was picked up a small number of times. J is TRBJ2-4 and V is TRBV9; a possible D gene is TRBD2 (6 bases). The DNA matches TRBJ2-7 better at its end, which makes the J call doubtful. CDR1 and CDR2 from the germline V gene are SGDLS and YYNGEE. The CDR3 runs to 14 residues. As DNA, the CDR3 is TGTGCCAGCAGCGTAGGGGGGGAACCCTACGAGCAGTACTTC. Translation: CASSVGGEPYEQYF.

The chain joins TRBV29-1 to TRBJ1-4, with TRBD1 as a possible D gene (6 bases). V was trimmed by 4 bases and J by 8 bases, leaving 14 bases between them. Germline-derived CDR1 and CDR2 are SQVTM and ANQGSEA. This CDR3 region has 13 residues. The CDR3 coding sequence is TGCAGCGTTGGCCGGCCAGGGGACGAAAAACTGTTTTTT. Translated, it gives CSVGRPGDEKLFF.

This clonotype was recorded many times. This chain uses TRBV20-1 with TRBJ2-7; 7 bases map to TRBD1. The length of the CDR3 is 13 residues. Germline-derived CDR1 and CDR2 are DFQATT and SNEGSKA (reference sequence). Losses at the gene ends were 1 base for V and 0 bases for J; bases not matched to a gene: 0. CDR3 sequence: CSARGDSSYEQYF. The DNA of the CDR3 is TGCAGTGCTAGAGGGGACAGCTCCTACGAGCAGTACTTC.

This clonotype has only one observation. The chain recombines TRBV25-1 with TRBJ2-5, with 7 nucleotides matching TRBD2. Trimming removed 4 bases from V and 2 bases from J; junction bases left unmatched: 7. CDR1 MGHDK and CDR2 SYGVNS come from the germline V gene. CDR3 length: 15 residues. The CDR3 loop is CASSGRGEQQETQYF. As DNA, the CDR3 is TGTGCCAGCAGTGGACGGGGGGAACAACAAGAGACCCAGTACTTC.

The J gene is TRBJ2-3, the V gene TRBV5-1; D gene ambiguous. The CDR3 is 15 residues long. Trimming took 1 base from V and 3 from J, leaving 12 bases between them. Germline V gives CDR1 SGHRS, CDR2 YFSETQ. The CDR3 is CASSLRSMGTDTQYF. The DNA for the CDR3 is TGCGCCAGCAGCTTGAGGTCCATGGGAACAGATACGCAGTATTTT.